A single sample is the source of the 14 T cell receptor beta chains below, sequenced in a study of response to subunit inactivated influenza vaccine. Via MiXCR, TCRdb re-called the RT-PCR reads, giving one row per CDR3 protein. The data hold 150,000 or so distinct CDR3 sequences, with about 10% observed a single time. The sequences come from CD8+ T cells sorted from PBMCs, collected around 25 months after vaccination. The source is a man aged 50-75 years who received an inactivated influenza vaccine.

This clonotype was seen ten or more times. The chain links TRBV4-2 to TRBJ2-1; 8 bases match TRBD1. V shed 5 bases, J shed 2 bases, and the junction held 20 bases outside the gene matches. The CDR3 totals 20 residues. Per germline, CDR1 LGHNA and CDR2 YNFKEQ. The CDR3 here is CASSGDWDRNEREAYNEQFF. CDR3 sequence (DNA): TGTGCCAGCAGCGGGGATTGGGACAGGAATGAAAGAGAAGCCTACAATGAGCAGTTCTTC.

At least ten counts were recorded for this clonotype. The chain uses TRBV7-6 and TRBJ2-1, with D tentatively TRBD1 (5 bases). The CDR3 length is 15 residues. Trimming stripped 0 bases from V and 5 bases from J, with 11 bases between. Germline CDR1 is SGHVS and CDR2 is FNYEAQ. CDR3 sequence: CASSLASLGDNEQFF. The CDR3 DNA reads TGTGCCAGCAGCTTAGCGTCTCTAGGGGACAATGAGCAGTTCTTC.

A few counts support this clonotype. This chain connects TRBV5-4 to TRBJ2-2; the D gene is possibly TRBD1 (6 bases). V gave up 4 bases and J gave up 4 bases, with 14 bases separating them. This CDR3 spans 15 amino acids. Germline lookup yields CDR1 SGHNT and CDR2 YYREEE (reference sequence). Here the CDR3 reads CASSRQESVTGELFF. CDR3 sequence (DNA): TGTGCCAGCAGCCGACAGGAGTCGGTCACCGGGGAGCTGTTTTTT.

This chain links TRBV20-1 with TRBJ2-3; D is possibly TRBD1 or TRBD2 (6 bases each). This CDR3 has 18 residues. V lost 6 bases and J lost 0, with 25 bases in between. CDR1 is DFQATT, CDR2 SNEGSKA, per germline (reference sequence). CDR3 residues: CSAPGLAGTTTSTDTQYF. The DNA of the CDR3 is TGCAGTGCCCCGGGTCTCGCGGGGACAACCACTAGCACAGATACGCAGTATTTT.

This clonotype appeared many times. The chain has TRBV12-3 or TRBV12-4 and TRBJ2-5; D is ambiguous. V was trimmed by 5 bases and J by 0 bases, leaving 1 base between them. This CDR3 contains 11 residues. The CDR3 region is CASSHQETQYF. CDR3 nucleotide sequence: TGTGCCAGCAGTCACCAAGAGACCCAGTACTTC.

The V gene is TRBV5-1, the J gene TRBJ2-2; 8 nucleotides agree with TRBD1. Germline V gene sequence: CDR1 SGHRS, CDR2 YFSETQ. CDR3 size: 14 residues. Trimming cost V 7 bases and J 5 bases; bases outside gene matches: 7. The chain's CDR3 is CASGNTGGTGELFF. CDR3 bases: TGCGCCAGCGGCAACACAGGGGGAACCGGGGAGCTGTTTTTT.

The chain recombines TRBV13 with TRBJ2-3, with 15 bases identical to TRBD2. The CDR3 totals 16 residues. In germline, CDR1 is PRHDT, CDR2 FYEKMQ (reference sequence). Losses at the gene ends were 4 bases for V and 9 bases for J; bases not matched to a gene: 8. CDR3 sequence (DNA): TGTGCCAGCAGCTCGGGACTAGCGGGAGGCGGGGGGACGCAGTATTTT. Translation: CASSSGLAGGGGTQYF.

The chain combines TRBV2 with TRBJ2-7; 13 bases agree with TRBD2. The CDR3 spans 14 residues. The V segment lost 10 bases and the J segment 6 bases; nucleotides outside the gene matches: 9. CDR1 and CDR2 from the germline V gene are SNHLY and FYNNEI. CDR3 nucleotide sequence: TGTGCCACCTACCCGGGACTAGCGGGATCCGAGCAGTACTTC. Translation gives CATYPGLAGSEQYF.

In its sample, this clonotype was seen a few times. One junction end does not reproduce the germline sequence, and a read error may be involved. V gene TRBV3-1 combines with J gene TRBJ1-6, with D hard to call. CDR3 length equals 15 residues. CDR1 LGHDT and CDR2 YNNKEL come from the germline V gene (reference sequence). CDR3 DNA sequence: TGTGCCAGCAAAGGAGGAGAGTCCTATAATTCACCCCTCTACTTT. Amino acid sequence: CASKGGESYNSPLYF.

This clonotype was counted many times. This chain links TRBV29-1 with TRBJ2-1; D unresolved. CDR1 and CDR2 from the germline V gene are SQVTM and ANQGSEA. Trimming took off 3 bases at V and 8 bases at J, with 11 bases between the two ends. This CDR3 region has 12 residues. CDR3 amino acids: CSVEWPVDEQFF. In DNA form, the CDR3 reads TGCAGCGTTGAGTGGCCAGTCGATGAGCAGTTCTTC.

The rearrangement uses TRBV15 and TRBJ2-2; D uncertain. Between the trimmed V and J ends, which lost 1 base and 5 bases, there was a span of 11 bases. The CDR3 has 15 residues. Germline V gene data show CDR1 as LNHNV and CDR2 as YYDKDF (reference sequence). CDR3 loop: CATSRAAGGTGELFF. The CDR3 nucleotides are TGTGCCACCAGCAGAGCGGCAGGCGGTACCGGGGAGCTGTTTTTT.

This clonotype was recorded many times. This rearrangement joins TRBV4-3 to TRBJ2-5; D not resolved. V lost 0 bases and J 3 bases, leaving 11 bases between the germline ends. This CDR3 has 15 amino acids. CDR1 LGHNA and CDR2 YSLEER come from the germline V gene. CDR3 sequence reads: CASSQDFGSEETQYF. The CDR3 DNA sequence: TGCGCCAGCAGCCAAGATTTCGGGTCTGAAGAGACCCAGTACTTC.

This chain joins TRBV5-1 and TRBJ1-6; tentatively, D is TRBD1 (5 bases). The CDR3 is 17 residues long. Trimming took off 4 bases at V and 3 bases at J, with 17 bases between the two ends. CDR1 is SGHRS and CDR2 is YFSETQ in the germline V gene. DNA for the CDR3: TGCGCCAGCAGCCCGGGTATGGGGCTTAACTATAATTCACCCCTCCACTTT. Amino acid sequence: CASSPGMGLNYNSPLHF. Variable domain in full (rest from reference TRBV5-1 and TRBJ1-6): KAGVTQTPRYLIKTRGQQVTLSCSPISGHRSVSWYQQTPGQGLQFLFEYFSETQRNKGNFPGRFSGRQFSNSRSEMNVSTLELGDSALYLCASSPGMGLNYNSPLHFGNGTRLTVT.

As DNA, the CDR3 is TGTGCCAGCAGCTTAGGCCGGGCAGGGGCGAACACTGAAGCTTTCTTT. It codes for CASSLGRAGANTEAFF. The chain carries TRBV7-8 and TRBJ1-1; D is perhaps TRBD1 (6 bases). Trimming shortened V by 1 base and J by 1 base, and 13 bases separated the two germline ends. Germline assignment: CDR1 SGHVS and CDR2 FQNEAQ. This CDR3 has 16 residues.